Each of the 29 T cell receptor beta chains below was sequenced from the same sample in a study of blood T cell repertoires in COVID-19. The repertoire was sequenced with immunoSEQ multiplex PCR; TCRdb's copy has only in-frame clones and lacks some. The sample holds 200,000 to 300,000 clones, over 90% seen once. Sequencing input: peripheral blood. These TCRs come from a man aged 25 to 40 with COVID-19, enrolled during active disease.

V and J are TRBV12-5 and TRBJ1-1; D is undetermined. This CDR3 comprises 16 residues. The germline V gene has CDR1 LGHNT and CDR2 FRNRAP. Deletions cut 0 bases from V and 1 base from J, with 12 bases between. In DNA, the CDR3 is TGTGCTAGTGGTTTGGTACGCGGCGTCGGGAACACTGAAGCTTTCTTT. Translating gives CASGLVRGVGNTEAFF.

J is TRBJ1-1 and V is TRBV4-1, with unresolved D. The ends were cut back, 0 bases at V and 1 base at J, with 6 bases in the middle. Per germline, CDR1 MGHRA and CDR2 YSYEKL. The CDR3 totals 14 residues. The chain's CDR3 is CASSQDPGNTEAFF. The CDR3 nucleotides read TGCGCCAGCAGCCAAGATCCGGGGAACACTGAAGCTTTCTTT.

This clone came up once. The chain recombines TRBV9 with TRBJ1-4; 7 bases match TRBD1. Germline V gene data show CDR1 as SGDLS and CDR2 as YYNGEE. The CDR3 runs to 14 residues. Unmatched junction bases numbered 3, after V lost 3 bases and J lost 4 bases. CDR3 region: CASSGTGFNEKLFF. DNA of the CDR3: TGTGCCAGCAGCGGGACAGGCTTTAATGAAAAACTGTTTTTT.

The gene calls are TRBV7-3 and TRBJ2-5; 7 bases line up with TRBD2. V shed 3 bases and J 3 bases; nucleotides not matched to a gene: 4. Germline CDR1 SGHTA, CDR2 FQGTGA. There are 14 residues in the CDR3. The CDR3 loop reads CASSFSGGEETQYF. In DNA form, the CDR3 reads TGTGCCAGCAGCTTCTCGGGAGGCGAAGAGACCCAGTACTTC.

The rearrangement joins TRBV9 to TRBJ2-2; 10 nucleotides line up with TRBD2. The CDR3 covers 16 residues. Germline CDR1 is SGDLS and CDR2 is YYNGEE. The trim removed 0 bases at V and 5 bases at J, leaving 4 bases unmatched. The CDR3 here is CASSVGSSGGTGELFF. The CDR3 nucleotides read TGTGCCAGCAGCGTAGGGAGTAGCGGGGGGACCGGGGAGCTGTTTTTT.

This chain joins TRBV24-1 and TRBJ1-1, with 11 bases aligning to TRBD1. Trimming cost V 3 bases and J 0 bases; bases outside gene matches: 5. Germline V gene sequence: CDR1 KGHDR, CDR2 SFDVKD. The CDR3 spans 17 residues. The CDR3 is CATSDPRDRGMNTEAFF. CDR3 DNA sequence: TGTGCCACCAGTGATCCCCGGGACAGGGGGATGAACACTGAAGCTTTCTTT.

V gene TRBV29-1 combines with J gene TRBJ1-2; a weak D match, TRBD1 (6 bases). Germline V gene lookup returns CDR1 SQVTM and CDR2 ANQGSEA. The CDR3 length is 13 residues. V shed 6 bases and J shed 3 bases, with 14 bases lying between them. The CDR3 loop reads CSVSQGEDYGYTF. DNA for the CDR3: TGCAGCGTCTCACAGGGTGAGGACTATGGCTACACCTTC.

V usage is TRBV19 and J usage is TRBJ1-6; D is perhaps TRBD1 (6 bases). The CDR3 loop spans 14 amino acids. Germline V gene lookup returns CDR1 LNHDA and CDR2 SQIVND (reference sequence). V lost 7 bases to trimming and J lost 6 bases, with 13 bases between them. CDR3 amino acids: CASTWGQGNSPLHF. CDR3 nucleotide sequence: TGTGCCAGTACCTGGGGGCAGGGTAATTCACCCCTCCACTTT.

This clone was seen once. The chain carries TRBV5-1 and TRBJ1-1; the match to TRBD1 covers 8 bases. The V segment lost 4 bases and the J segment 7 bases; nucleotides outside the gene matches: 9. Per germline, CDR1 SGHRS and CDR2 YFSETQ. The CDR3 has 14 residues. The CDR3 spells CASSPGQGEDEAFF. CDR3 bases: TGCGCCAGCAGCCCCGGACAGGGCGAGGATGAAGCTTTCTTT.

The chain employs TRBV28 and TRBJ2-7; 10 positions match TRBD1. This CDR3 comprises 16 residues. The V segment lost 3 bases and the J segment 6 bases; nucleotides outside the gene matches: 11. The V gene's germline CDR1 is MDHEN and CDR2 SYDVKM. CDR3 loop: CASSFITGTGVAEQYF. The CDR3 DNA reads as TGTGCCAGCAGTTTCATTACCGGGACAGGGGTCGCCGAGCAGTACTTC.

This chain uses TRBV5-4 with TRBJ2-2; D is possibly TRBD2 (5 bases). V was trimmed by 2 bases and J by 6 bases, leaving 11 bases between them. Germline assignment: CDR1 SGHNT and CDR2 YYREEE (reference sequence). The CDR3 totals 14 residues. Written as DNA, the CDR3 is TGTGCCAGCAGCTTAAGGACTCCGCCCGGGGAGCTGTTTTTT. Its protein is CASSLRTPPGELFF.

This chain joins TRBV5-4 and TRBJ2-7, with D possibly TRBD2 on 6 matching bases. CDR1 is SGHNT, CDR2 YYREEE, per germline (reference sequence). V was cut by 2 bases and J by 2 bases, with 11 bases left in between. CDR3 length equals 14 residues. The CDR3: CASSFGGNPYEQYF. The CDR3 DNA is TGTGCCAGCAGCTTTGGGGGGAACCCCTACGAGCAGTACTTC.

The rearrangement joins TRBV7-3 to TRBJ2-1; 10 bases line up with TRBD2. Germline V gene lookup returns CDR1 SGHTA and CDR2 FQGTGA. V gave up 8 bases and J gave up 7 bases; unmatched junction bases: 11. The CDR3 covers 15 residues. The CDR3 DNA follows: TGTGCCAGCCGGGGGAGCGGGGGGGCCGCGAATGAGCAGTTCTTC. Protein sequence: CASRGSGGAANEQFF.

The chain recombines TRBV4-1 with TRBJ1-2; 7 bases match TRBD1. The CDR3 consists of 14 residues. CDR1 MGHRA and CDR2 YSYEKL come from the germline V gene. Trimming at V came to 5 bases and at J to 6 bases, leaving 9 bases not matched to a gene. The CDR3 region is CASSSRQGRDGYTF. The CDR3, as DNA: TGCGCCAGCAGCTCTCGACAGGGACGAGATGGCTACACCTTC.

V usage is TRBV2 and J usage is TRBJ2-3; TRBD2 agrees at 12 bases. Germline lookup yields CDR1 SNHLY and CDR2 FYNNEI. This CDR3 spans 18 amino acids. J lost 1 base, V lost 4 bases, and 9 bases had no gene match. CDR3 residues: CASSGMTSGGLGTDTQYF. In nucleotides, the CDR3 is TGTGCCAGCAGTGGGATGACTAGCGGGGGTCTAGGCACAGATACGCAGTATTTT.

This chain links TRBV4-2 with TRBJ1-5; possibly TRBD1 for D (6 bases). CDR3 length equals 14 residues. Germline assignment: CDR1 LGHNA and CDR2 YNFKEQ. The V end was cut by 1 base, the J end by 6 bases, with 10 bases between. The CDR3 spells CASSQGQEIQPQHF. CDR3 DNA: TGTGCCAGCAGCCAAGGACAGGAGATTCAGCCCCAGCATTTT.

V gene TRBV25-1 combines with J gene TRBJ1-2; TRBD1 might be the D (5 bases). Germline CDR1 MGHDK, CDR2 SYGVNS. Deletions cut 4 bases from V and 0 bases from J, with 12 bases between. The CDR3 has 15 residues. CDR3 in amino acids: CASSGGDGSNYGYTF. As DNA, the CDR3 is TGTGCCAGCAGTGGGGGGGACGGATCTAACTATGGCTACACCTTC.

The CDR3: CSVEAQAYNEQFF. CDR3 coding DNA: TGCAGCGTTGAGGCACAGGCCTACAATGAGCAGTTCTTC. This rearrangement joins TRBV29-1 to TRBJ2-1; perhaps TRBD1 as D (5 bases). V was shortened by 3 bases and J by 2 bases, with 8 bases between the two germline ends. There are 13 residues in the CDR3. The germline V gene encodes CDR1 SQVTM and CDR2 ANQGSEA.

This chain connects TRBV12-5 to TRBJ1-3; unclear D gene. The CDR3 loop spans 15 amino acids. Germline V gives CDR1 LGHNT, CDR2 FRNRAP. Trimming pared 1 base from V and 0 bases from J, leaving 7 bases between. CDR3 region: CASGLEMSSGNTIYF. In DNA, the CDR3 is TGTGCTAGTGGTTTGGAGATGAGCTCTGGAAACACCATATATTTT. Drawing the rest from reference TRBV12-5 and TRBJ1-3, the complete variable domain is DARVTQTPRHKVTEMGQEVTMRCQPILGHNTVFWYRQTMMQGLELLAYFRNRAPLDDSGMPKDRFSAEMPDATLATLKIQPSEPRDSAVYFCASGLEMSSGNTIYFGEGSWLTVV.

The CDR3 spells CASSQVRSPPGEQFF. The CDR3 bases are TGTGCCAGCAGCCAAGTCCGCTCTCCACCGGGGGAGCAGTTCTTC. The chain uses TRBV3-1 (or the pseudogene TRBV3-2) and TRBJ2-1; D is perhaps TRBD2 (5 bases). This CDR3 is built from 15 residues. Germline V gene data show CDR1 as LGHDT and CDR2 as YNNKEL (reference sequence). V gave up 1 base and J gave up 10 bases, with 17 bases separating them.

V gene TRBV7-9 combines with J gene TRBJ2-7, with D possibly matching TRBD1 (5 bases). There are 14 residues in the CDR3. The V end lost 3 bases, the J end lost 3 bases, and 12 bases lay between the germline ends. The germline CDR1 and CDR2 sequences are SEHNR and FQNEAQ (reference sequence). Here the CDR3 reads CASSFGQGNYEQYF. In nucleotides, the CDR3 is TGTGCCAGCAGCTTCGGGCAGGGAAACTACGAGCAGTACTTC.

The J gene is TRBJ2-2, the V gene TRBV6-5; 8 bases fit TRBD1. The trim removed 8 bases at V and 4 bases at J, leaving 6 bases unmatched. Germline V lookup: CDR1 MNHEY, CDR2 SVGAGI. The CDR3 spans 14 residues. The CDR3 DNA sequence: TGTGCCAGCTCTAACAGGGGGGCCACCGGGGAGCTGTTTTTT. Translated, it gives CASSNRGATGELFF.

The CDR3, as DNA: TGTGCCAGCGGGAGGGAAACCTTGGATCAGCCCCAGCATTTT. It codes for CASGRETLDQPQHF. The chain uses TRBV6-5 and TRBJ1-5; D gene ambiguous. Germline V gene data show CDR1 as MNHEY and CDR2 as SVGAGI. The V end was cut by 8 bases, the J end by 5 bases, with 16 bases between. This CDR3 has 14 amino acids.

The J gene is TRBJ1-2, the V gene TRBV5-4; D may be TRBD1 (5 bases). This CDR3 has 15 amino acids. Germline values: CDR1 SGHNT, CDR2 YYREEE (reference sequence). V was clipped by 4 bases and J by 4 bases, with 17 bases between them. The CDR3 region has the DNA TGTGCCAGCAGCCACAAGACGACAGCTAGCTATGGCTACACCTTC. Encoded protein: CASSHKTTASYGYTF.

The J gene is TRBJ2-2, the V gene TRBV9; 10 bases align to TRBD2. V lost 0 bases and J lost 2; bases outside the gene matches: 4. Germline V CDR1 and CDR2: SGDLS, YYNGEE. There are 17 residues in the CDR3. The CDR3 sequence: CASSVVSGGLNTGELFF. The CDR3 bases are TGTGCCAGCAGCGTAGTTAGCGGGGGGCTAAACACCGGGGAGCTGTTTTTT.

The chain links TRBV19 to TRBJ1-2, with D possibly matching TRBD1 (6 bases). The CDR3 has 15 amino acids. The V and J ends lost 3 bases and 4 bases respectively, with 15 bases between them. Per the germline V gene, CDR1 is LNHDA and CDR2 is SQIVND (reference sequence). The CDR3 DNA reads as TGTGCCAGTAGTATCCCGTCAGGGGCGTTCTATGGCTACACCTTC. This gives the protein CASSIPSGAFYGYTF. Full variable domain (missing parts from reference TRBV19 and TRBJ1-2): DGGITQSPKYLFRKEGQNVTLSCEQNLNHDAMYWYRQDPGQGLRLIYYSQIVNDFQKGDIAEGYSVSREKKESFPLTVTSAQKNPTAFYLCASSIPSGAFYGYTFGSGTRLTVV.

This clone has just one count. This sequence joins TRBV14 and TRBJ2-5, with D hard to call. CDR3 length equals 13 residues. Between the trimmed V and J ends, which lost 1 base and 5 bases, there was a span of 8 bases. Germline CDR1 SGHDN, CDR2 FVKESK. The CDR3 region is CASSQGGDETQYF. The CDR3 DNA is TGTGCCAGCAGCCAAGGAGGAGACGAGACCCAGTACTTC.

The CDR3 spells CASRRGDTQYF. CDR3 nucleotides: TGTGCCAGCCGTCGCGGGGATACGCAGTATTTT. The V gene is TRBV7-2, the J gene TRBJ2-3; D is perhaps TRBD2 (5 bases). Germline V gene data show CDR1 as SGHTA and CDR2 as FQGNSA. The CDR3 runs 11 residues. Deletions cut 8 bases from V and 6 bases from J, with 9 bases between.

CDR3 sequence reads: CASSQDLADTNFYGYTF. CDR3 coding DNA: TGTGCCAGCAGCCAAGACCTCGCTGACACGAATTTCTATGGCTACACCTTC. The chain links TRBV4-2 to TRBJ1-2; D gene ambiguous. The CDR3 is 17 amino acids. Trimming stripped 0 bases from V and 4 bases from J, with 18 bases between. From germline, CDR1 is LGHNA and CDR2 YNFKEQ.